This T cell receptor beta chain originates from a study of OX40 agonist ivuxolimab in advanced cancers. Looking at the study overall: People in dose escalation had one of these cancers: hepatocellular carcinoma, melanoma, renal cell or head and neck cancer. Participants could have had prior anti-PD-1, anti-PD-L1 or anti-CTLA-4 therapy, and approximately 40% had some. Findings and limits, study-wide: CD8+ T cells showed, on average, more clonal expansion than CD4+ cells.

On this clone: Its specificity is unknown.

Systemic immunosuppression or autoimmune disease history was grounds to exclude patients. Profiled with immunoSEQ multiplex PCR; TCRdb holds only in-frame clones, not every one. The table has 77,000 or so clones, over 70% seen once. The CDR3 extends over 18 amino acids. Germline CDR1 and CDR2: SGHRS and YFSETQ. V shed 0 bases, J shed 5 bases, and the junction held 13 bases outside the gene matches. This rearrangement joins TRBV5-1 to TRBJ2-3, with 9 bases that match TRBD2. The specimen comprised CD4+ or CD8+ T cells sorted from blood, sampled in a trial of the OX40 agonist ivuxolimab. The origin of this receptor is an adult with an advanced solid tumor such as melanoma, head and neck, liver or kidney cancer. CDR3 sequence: CASSLGPVSSGTGDTQYF. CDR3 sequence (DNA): TGCGCCAGCAGCTTGGGCCCTGTCTCTAGCGGGACCGGAGATACGCAGTATTTT.